What follows describes a single TCR beta chain. Different DNA sequences within this sample yield the same CDR3. The sample belongs to a study of blood T cell repertoires in COVID-19. Study-level background: The cDNA or gDNA used as material had been derived from T cells, B-cell-depleted T cells, or PBMCs.

Per germline, CDR1 SGDLS and CDR2 YYNGEE. There are 14 residues in the CDR3. Losses at the gene ends were 4 bases for V and 3 bases for J; bases not matched to a gene: 6. The authors' processing: Nucleated cell counts were estimated from reference gene primer amplification. Clones were read by immunoSEQ multiplex PCR, and TCRdb kept only the in-frame ones, dropping some. The DNA was the basis for D and trimming; V, J and clone size are from that table. The table has 310,000 or so clones, approximately 86% seen once. The receptor comes from a man in his 70s with acute or convalescent COVID-19. The specimen was peripheral blood. The chain employs TRBV9 and TRBJ2-7, with 8 bases that match TRBD1. Here the CDR3 DNA reads TGTGCCAGCAGCCTCGGACAGGGCAACTACGAGCAGTACTTC. Translation: CASSLGQGNYEQYF.